What follows describes a single TCR beta chain. Antigen specificity is unknown. Uncontrolled infection, other autoimmune disease, pregnancy or lactation disqualified patients from enrolment. CDR3 size: 18 residues. Per germline, CDR1 DFQATT and CDR2 SNEGSKA (reference sequence). Trimming at V came to 5 bases and at J to 1 base, leaving 12 bases not matched to a gene. Amplified TCR beta CDR3 regions derived from RNA transcripts. With the HTBI primer set, the TCR CDR3 went through a first round of RT-PCR. TCRdb re-analysed the multiplex PCR reads in MiXCR, keeping a single row per CDR3 protein. The sample contains 500,000 to 600,000 distinct CDR3 sequences, approximately 16% of which appear only once. The data were taken from a study of T cells in Graves' hyperthyroidism and ophthalmopathy. Study observations and caveats: Most clonotypes that expanded in the thyroid above 0.001 also showed up in blood.

Sample: blood. The TCR sequence derives from a young woman with Graves' hyperthyroidism. The V and J genes are TRBV20-1 and TRBJ2-3, with 13 bases identical to TRBD2. For the CDR3, the DNA is TGCAGTGCTGGCTGGGGGACTAGCGGGATGGCGGGCACAGATACGCAGTATTTT. Its translation: CSAGWGTSGMAGTDTQYF.